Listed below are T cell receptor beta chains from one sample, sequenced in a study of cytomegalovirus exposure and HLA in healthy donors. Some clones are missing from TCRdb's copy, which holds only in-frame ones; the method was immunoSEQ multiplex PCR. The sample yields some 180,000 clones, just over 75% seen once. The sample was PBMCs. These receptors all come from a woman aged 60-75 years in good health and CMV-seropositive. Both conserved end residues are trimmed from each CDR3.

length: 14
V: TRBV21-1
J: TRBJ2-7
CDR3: ASSKVVQPHFYEQY

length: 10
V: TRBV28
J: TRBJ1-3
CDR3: ASSRSGNTIY

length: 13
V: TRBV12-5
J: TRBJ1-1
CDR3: ASGPDRGGSTEAF

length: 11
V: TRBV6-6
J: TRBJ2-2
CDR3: ASGQANTGELF

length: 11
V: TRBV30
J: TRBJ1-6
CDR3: AWSGGGNSPLH

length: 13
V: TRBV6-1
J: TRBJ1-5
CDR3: ASTDAGTAERPQH

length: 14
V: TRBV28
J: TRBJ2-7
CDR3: ASSLSPTGLTYEQY

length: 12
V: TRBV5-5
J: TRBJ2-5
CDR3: ASSPGGSGQTQY

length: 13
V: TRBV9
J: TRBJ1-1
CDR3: ASSVLGQGSTEAF

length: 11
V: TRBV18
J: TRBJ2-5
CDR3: ASSRGLDETQY

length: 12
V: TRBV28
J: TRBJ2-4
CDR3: ASRLRETKNSQY

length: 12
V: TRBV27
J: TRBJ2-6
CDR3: ASSHPSGANGLT

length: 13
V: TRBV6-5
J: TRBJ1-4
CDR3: ASSPSGALGEKLF

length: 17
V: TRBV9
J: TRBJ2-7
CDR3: ASSVGLEGAGKMAYEQY

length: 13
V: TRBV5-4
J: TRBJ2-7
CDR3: ASSPPGTSVYEQY

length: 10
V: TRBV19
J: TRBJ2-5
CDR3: ARYPHRETQY

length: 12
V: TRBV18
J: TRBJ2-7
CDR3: ASSPPSTAHEQY

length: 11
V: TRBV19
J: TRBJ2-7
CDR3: ASSATGFHEQY

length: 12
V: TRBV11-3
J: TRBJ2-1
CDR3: ASSPDRGWNEQF

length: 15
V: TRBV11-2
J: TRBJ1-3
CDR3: ASSLRAGPLEENTIY

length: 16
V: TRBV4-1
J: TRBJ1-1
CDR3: ASSHHGSGGQGTVWTF

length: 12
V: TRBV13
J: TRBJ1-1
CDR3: ASSHSAEFTEAF